This T cell receptor (beta chain) stems from a study of blood T cell repertoires in COVID-19. As for the study in general: Sites across the United States, Italy and Spain contributed samples from acute and convalescent COVID-19. T cells, B-cell-depleted T cells, or PBMCs provided the cDNA or gDNA that served as material.

V lost 3 bases, J lost 4 bases, and 0 bases stayed unmatched. Looked up from germline, CDR1 is SGHTA and CDR2 is FQGTGA. The CDR3 contains 13 residues. Authors' analysis steps: Using reference gene primer amplification, nucleated cell counts were estimated. Generated by immunoSEQ multiplex PCR, the TCRdb table keeps only in-frame clones and is missing some. Clone size and V and J calls were adopted from that table, with D and trimming inferred from the DNA. The sample contains 40,000 to 55,000 clones, 90% of which appear only once. The sequence came from a woman at least 80 years old with acute or convalescent COVID-19. The gene calls are TRBV7-3 and TRBJ2-3; 8 bases map to TRBD2. The sequenced sample was peripheral blood. The CDR3 reads CASSLREADTQYF. The DNA for the CDR3 is TGTGCCAGCAGCTTGCGGGAGGCAGATACGCAGTATTTT.